Each of the 29 T cell receptor beta chains below was sequenced from the same sample in a study of shared clonotypes between healthy human individuals. The method was immunoSEQ multiplex PCR; TCRdb's version includes in-frame clones alone and lacks a portion of them. Found here are nearly 1,000,000 clones, 60% to 85% of them singletons; the top ten hold approximately 1.5%. The specimen sequenced was memory CD4+ T cells sorted from blood. Subset given: CD45RA-negative fraction. These receptors all come from a man between 18 and 35 years old in good health.

In its sample, this clone was seen once. The V call is TRBV6-5, the J call TRBJ1-1; D uncertain. CDR3 length equals 14 residues. V was pared by 0 bases and J by 5 bases, with 10 bases between. The V gene's germline CDR1 is MNHEY and CDR2 SVGAGI. The CDR3 loop is CASSYSGGKTEAFF. The CDR3 coding sequence is TGTGCCAGCAGTTACTCTGGCGGGAAGACTGAAGCTTTCTTT.

The rearrangement links TRBV6-1 to TRBJ1-4, with 10 bases lining up with TRBD1. The CDR3 loop spans 13 amino acids. From germline, CDR1 is MNHNS and CDR2 SASEGT. The ends lost 7 bases at V and 9 bases at J; junction bases unmatched: 5. As DNA, the CDR3 is TGTGCCAGCACTCCGGGACAGGGGCAAAAACTGTTTTTT. Its protein is CASTPGQGQKLFF.

The rearrangement joins TRBV6-1 to TRBJ2-4; 7 nucleotides line up with TRBD1. The CDR3 is 13 amino acids. The V gene end was trimmed by 5 bases and the J gene end by 4 bases; junction bases not matched to a gene: 2. Germline V gene sequence: CDR1 MNHNS, CDR2 SASEGT. As DNA, the CDR3 is TGTGCCAGCAGTTCGGGACAGAAAAACATTCAGTACTTC. Translated, it gives CASSSGQKNIQYF.

The chain recombines TRBV30 with TRBJ1-2; D is possibly TRBD1 (5 bases). Per the germline V gene, CDR1 is GTSNPN and CDR2 is SVGIG (reference sequence). V shed 0 bases and J shed 8 bases, with 22 bases lying between them. The length of the CDR3 is 16 residues. The DNA of the CDR3 is TGTGCCTGGAGTGTACTGGGACCGACCATTCTAGGGGGCTACACCTTC. Protein: CAWSVLGPTILGGYTF.

This clone has ten or more counts. This chain connects TRBV10-2 to TRBJ2-7; 10 positions match TRBD2. The CDR3 totals 14 residues. CDR1 WSHSY and CDR2 SAAADI come from the germline V gene. The V segment lost 5 bases and the J segment 2 bases; nucleotides outside the gene matches: 3. The CDR3 coding sequence is TGCGCCAGCAGTAGGACTAGCGGCACCTACGAGCAGTACTTC. Its translation is CASSRTSGTYEQYF.

The chain joins TRBV5-6 to TRBJ2-2; TRBD2 matches at 7 bases. The CDR3 covers 15 residues. V gave up 4 bases and J gave up 3 bases; unmatched junction bases: 6. Germline assignment: CDR1 SGHDT and CDR2 YYEEEE. The CDR3 protein is CASSPGLDDTGELFF. The CDR3 DNA reads TGTGCCAGCAGCCCCGGACTAGATGACACCGGGGAGCTGTTTTTT.

The chain recombines TRBV7-2 with TRBJ2-3; maybe TRBD2 (5 bases). The CDR3 covers 14 residues. In germline, CDR1 is SGHTA, CDR2 FQGNSA. V lost 2 bases and J lost 4, with 10 bases in between. For the CDR3, the DNA is TGTGCCAGCAGCTTAAACTTCGGGGCAGATACGCAGTATTTT. This gives the protein CASSLNFGADTQYF.

The chain has TRBV5-1 and TRBJ2-5; TRBD2 aligns across 10 bases. This CDR3 region has 15 residues. V lost 5 bases and J lost 5; bases outside the gene matches: 9. CDR1 is SGHRS, CDR2 YFSETQ, per germline. The CDR3 DNA follows: TGCGCCAGCAGTTCCCAAGCGGGAGGGCTGGAGACCCAGTACTTC. Amino acids: CASSSQAGGLETQYF.

V usage is TRBV6-5 and J usage is TRBJ2-1; perhaps TRBD1 as D (5 bases). In germline, CDR1 is MNHEY, CDR2 SVGAGI. Trimming took off 4 bases at V and 3 bases at J, with 10 bases between the two ends. This CDR3 contains 14 residues. The CDR3 coding sequence is TGTGCCAGCAGTTTCTGGGGCCTCTACAATGAGCAGTTCTTC. Protein sequence: CASSFWGLYNEQFF.

The chain uses TRBV10-3 and TRBJ1-3, with TRBD1 as a possible D gene (5 bases). Per the germline V gene, CDR1 is ENHRY and CDR2 is SYGVKD. The CDR3 sequence is 15 residues long. V was cut by 1 base and J by 2 bases, with 9 bases left in between. The CDR3 here is CAISEYVGPGNTIYF. The CDR3 DNA is TGTGCCATCAGTGAGTACGTGGGGCCTGGAAACACCATATATTTT.

The genes are TRBV5-1 and TRBJ2-4, with D perhaps given as TRBD1 or TRBD2 (5 bases each). Germline V CDR1 and CDR2: SGHRS, YFSETQ. The V end was cut by 5 bases, the J end by 9 bases, with 18 bases between. The CDR3 has 14 amino acids. This chain's CDR3 is CASSEGTSSGIQYF. The CDR3 DNA follows: TGCGCCAGCAGTGAGGGGACCAGCAGCGGCATTCAGTACTTC.

In this sample, this clone turned up a few times. The chain joins TRBV5-1 to TRBJ1-2; 12 positions match TRBD1. The CDR3 runs to 15 residues. V lost 3 bases, J lost 4 bases, and 4 bases stayed unmatched. Germline-derived CDR1 and CDR2 are SGHRS and YFSETQ. CDR3 protein: CASSSGTGGVYGYTF. CDR3 sequence (DNA): TGCGCCAGCAGCTCCGGGACAGGGGGCGTCTATGGCTACACCTTC.

The chain combines TRBV9 with TRBJ1-5; 11 bases match TRBD1. The V gene end was trimmed by 3 bases and the J gene end by 4 bases; junction bases not matched to a gene: 3. Germline values: CDR1 SGDLS, CDR2 YYNGEE. The CDR3 spans 15 residues. Written as DNA, the CDR3 is TGTGCCAGCAGCGAAGGGACAGGGGGTAATCAGCCCCAGCATTTT. Its protein is CASSEGTGGNQPQHF.

The genes are TRBV29-1 and TRBJ2-7; 8 positions match TRBD2. Germline V gene lookup returns CDR1 SQVTM and CDR2 ANQGSEA. The CDR3 totals 14 residues. Germline trimming cut 7 bases from V and 1 base from J; bases unmatched to any gene: 9. CDR3 DNA: TGCAGCGCTGCCCCGACTAGCGAGTCCTACGAGCAGTACTTC. This gives the protein CSAAPTSESYEQYF.

This chain connects TRBV5-6 to TRBJ2-3, with 7 positions matching TRBD1. The CDR3 is 16 residues long. Losses at the gene ends were 0 bases for V and 2 bases for J; bases not matched to a gene: 6. The germline V gene has CDR1 SGHDT and CDR2 YYEEEE. CDR3 loop: CASSLVPGQNTDTQYF. CDR3 in DNA: TGTGCCAGCAGCTTGGTTCCGGGACAGAACACAGATACGCAGTATTTT.

The sample holds one count of this clone. The chain has TRBV5-1 and TRBJ2-3; a weak D match, TRBD2 (5 bases). The CDR3 runs 15 residues. Germline loops: CDR1 SGHRS, CDR2 YFSETQ. V was cut by 7 bases and J by 0 bases, with 15 bases left in between. CDR3 in DNA: TGCGCCAGCGTCCGCGAGGGCAGAAGCACAGATACGCAGTATTTT. It translates to CASVREGRSTDTQYF.

The rearrangement uses TRBV30 and TRBJ2-7, with unresolved D. Per the germline V gene, CDR1 is GTSNPN and CDR2 is SVGIG (reference sequence). V was cut by 5 bases and J by 3 bases, with 14 bases left in between. The CDR3 is made up of 13 amino acids. The CDR3 spells CAWFALDGYEQYF. CDR3 in DNA: TGTGCCTGGTTTGCTCTTGACGGCTACGAGCAGTACTTC. Drawing the rest from reference TRBV30 and TRBJ2-7, the complete variable domain is SQTIHQWPATLVQPVGSPLSLECTVEGTSNPNLYWYRQAAGRGLQLLFYSVGIGQISSEVPQNLSASRPQDRQFILSSKKLLLSDSGFYLCAWFALDGYEQYFGPGTRLTVT.

This chain joins TRBV6-1 and TRBJ2-7, with D possibly being TRBD1 (6 bases). CDR1 and CDR2 from the germline V gene are MNHNS and SASEGT. Deletions cut 3 bases from V and 1 base from J, with 16 bases between. CDR3 length: 16 residues. The CDR3 reads CASSDTSAGTSYEQYF. Written as DNA, the CDR3 is TGTGCCAGCAGTGATACCAGCGCCGGGACATCCTACGAGCAGTACTTC.

The V call is TRBV7-8, the J call TRBJ1-4; TRBD1 agrees at 7 bases. This CDR3 contains 14 residues. With 5 bases clipped from V and 7 bases from J, the junction kept 7 bases outside the gene matches. CDR1 and CDR2 (germline): SGHVS, FQNEAQ. The CDR3 region is CASSPSQGGEKLFF. The CDR3 DNA sequence: TGTGCCAGCAGCCCATCTCAGGGGGGTGAAAAACTGTTTTTT.

The DNA of the CDR3 is TGTGCCAGCAGCTTAGGTGATCAGGGCGGTAACTATGGCTACACCTTC. This encodes CASSLGDQGGNYGYTF. The chain uses TRBV13 and TRBJ1-2; a weak D match, TRBD1 (5 bases). Deletions cut 0 bases from V and 1 base from J, with 12 bases between. The CDR3 is 16 residues long. Germline V gene data show CDR1 as PRHDT and CDR2 as FYEKMQ (reference sequence).

The gene calls are TRBV6-5 and TRBJ1-1, with D hard to call. The CDR3 covers 15 residues. Between the trimmed V and J ends, which lost 0 bases and 1 base, there was a span of 9 bases. Germline V CDR1 and CDR2: MNHEY, SVGAGI. The chain's CDR3 is CASSYSNAANTEAFF. The CDR3 DNA reads as TGTGCCAGCAGTTACTCGAACGCGGCGAACACTGAAGCTTTCTTT.

This clone was seen only a few times. V usage is TRBV7-9 and J usage is TRBJ2-2; D gene ambiguous. V dropped 5 bases and J dropped 7 bases, with 11 bases sitting between them. CDR3 length: 13 amino acids. Germline V gives CDR1 SEHNR, CDR2 FQNEAQ (reference sequence). This chain's CDR3 is CASSPPKGGELFF. CDR3 nucleotide sequence: TGTGCCAGCAGCCCGCCGAAGGGCGGGGAGCTGTTTTTT.

The chain uses TRBV10-3 and TRBJ1-2; 7 positions agree with TRBD1. CDR1 ENHRY and CDR2 SYGVKD come from the germline V gene. The CDR3 spans 16 residues. V trimming: 10 bases; J trimming: 4 bases; junction bases outside the gene matches: 18. DNA of the CDR3: TGTGCCACGACCCGAGACAGGGAGATCGGAGGCTATGGCTACACCTTC. Translation: CATTRDREIGGYGYTF.

This clone was detected only once. The CDR3 sequence: CASSQDSSGSMYEQYF. The CDR3 DNA reads as TGCGCCAGCAGCCAAGACTCTAGCGGGAGTATGTACGAGCAGTACTTC. This rearrangement joins TRBV4-3 to TRBJ2-7, with TRBD2 matching 10 bases. Germline values: CDR1 LGHNA, CDR2 YSLEER. Germline trimming cut 0 bases from V and 4 bases from J; bases unmatched to any gene: 6. The CDR3 loop spans 16 amino acids.

V usage is TRBV5-4 and J usage is TRBJ1-3; D gene unclear. The CDR3 is 16 residues long. Germline CDR1 SGHNT, CDR2 YYREEE (reference sequence). Trimming took off 3 bases at V and 2 bases at J, with 15 bases between the two ends. The CDR3 loop is CASSSGESRTGNTIYF. CDR3 nucleotide sequence: TGTGCCAGCAGCTCTGGGGAATCAAGGACTGGAAACACCATATATTTT.

This clone showed up just once. The gene calls are TRBV4-1 and TRBJ2-1; a possible D gene is TRBD2 (6 bases). V lost 1 base and J lost 0, with 10 bases in between. The CDR3 consists of 16 residues. CDR1 and CDR2 (germline): MGHRA, YSYEKL. Here the CDR3 reads CASSQVFGSSYNEQFF. In nucleotides, the CDR3 is TGCGCCAGCAGCCAAGTATTCGGGAGCTCCTACAATGAGCAGTTCTTC.

The V and J genes are TRBV6-5 and TRBJ2-5; D might be TRBD1 or TRBD2, each matching 7 bases. The germline CDR1 and CDR2 sequences are MNHEY and SVGAGI. This CDR3 has 13 amino acids. Trimming removed 8 bases at V and 7 bases at J, with 17 bases between. CDR3 protein: CASGSDREGTQYF. Here the CDR3 DNA reads TGTGCCAGCGGATCCGACAGGGAGGGGACCCAGTACTTC.

This clone was detected only a few times. Different DNA sequences within this sample yield the same CDR3. This chain links TRBV5-1 with TRBJ1-3; a possible D gene is TRBD1 (5 bases). The germline V gene has CDR1 SGHRS and CDR2 YFSETQ. CDR3 length: 15 amino acids. V dropped 0 bases and J dropped 1 base, with 8 bases sitting between them. Here the CDR3 DNA reads TGCGCCAGCAGCTTGGAGGGGACTTCTGGAAACACCATATATTTT. It specifies CASSLEGTSGNTIYF.

This clone has more than one count but fewer than ten. The chain uses TRBV5-4 and TRBJ2-7, with D perhaps assigned TRBD1 or TRBD2 (5 bases each). CDR3 length equals 14 residues. CDR1 is SGHNT, CDR2 YYREEE, per germline (reference sequence). V was pared by 4 bases and J by 4 bases, with 15 bases between. CDR3 nucleotides: TGTGCCAGCAGCCGGGACGGAGGCAAATACGAGCAGTACTTC. As protein: CASSRDGGKYEQYF.